This TCR beta chain comes out of a study of cytomegalovirus exposure and HLA in healthy donors. Findings of the study overall: Some segments of the V type, notably TRBV6-2 and TRBV6-3, were excluded as indistinguishable. The study labeled 150 to 200 TCR beta chains cytomegalovirus-associated.

Participants comprised healthy donors of bone marrow. When sampled, the donors appeared nominally healthy, though they likely had unrecorded immune exposures. The CDR3 spans 11 residues. CDR1 and CDR2 from the germline V gene are SQVTM and ANQGSEA. The V and J ends lost 5 bases and 8 bases respectively, with 12 bases between them. Notes on this clone: Its antigen remains unknown.

13 Jbeta primers and 60 Vbeta primers were used for the PCR. Some clones are missing from TCRdb's copy, which holds only in-frame ones; the method was immunoSEQ multiplex PCR. Found here are about 140,000 clones, 80% to 85% of them singletons; the top ten hold less than 1.5%. Specimen: PBMCs. The chain employs TRBV29-1 and TRBJ1-2, with unresolved D. The clonotype was recovered from a female donor in good health and CMV-seronegative. The chain's CDR3 is CSVLSGKGYTF. CDR3 sequence (DNA): TGCAGCGTTTTATCCGGGAAAGGCTACACCTTC. Full variable domain (rest looked up from reference TRBV29-1 and TRBJ1-2): SAVISQKPSRDICQRGTSLTIQCQVDSQVTMMFWYRQQPGQSLTLIATANQGSEATYESGFVIDKFPISRPNLTFSTLTVSNMSPEDSSIYLCSVLSGKGYTFGSGTRLTVV.